The 28 T cell receptor beta chains presented below share a single source sample, sequenced in a study of blood T cell repertoires in COVID-19. Clones were sequenced by immunoSEQ multiplex PCR, and TCRdb holds only the in-frame ones, with some missing. The repertoire holds approximately 210,000 clones, with roughly 78% as singletons. The sample consisted of peripheral blood. The receptors derive from a woman aged 40 to 50 with acute or convalescent COVID-19.

CDR3 in amino acids: CAFIRGDEQYF. Written as DNA, the CDR3 is TGTGCCTTCATCCGGGGGGACGAGCAGTACTTC. The V gene is TRBV30, the J gene TRBJ2-7; 7 bases line up with TRBD2. Germline assignment: CDR1 GTSNPN and CDR2 SVGIG (reference sequence). The CDR3 covers 11 residues. V lost 7 bases and J lost 5; bases outside the gene matches: 5.

V gene TRBV30 combines with J gene TRBJ2-1; 7 nucleotides agree with TRBD2. V shed 4 bases, J shed 4 bases, and the junction held 1 base outside the gene matches. From germline, CDR1 is GTSNPN and CDR2 SVGIG (reference sequence). This CDR3 is 12 amino acids long. The CDR3: CAWTAGYNEQFF. CDR3 coding DNA: TGTGCCTGGACAGCGGGGTACAATGAGCAGTTCTTC.

The chain combines TRBV5-1 with TRBJ1-1; D is unresolved. CDR1 and CDR2 (germline): SGHRS, YFSETQ. The CDR3 length is 14 residues. Trimming shortened V by 4 bases and J by 3 bases, and 13 bases separated the two germline ends. The DNA for the CDR3 is TGCGCCAGCAGCCCTATCCTAACGGACACTGAAGCTTTCTTT. It yields the protein CASSPILTDTEAFF.

This chain joins TRBV18 and TRBJ1-1, with D possibly TRBD1 on 6 matching bases. Germline V gene sequence: CDR1 KGHSH, CDR2 LQKENI. V dropped 4 bases and J dropped 1 base, with 10 bases sitting between them. The CDR3 is made up of 14 amino acids. In DNA, the CDR3 is TGTGCCAGCTCACTTTCGACAGGGAACACTGAAGCTTTCTTT. Translation: CASSLSTGNTEAFF.

This clone came up a few times. The chain couples TRBV12-3 or TRBV12-4 to TRBJ2-1, with a tentative D call TRBD2 (5 bases). V gave up 4 bases and J gave up 10 bases, with 11 bases separating them. The CDR3 totals 12 residues. CDR3 region: CASSSLAGEQFF. In DNA form, the CDR3 reads TGTGCCAGCAGTTCGCTAGCAGGCGAGCAGTTCTTC.

This clone was counted only a few times. V usage is TRBV5-5 and J usage is TRBJ2-2; TRBD1 is a possible D gene (5 bases). V was cut by 4 bases and J by 5 bases, with 12 bases left in between. This CDR3 is 14 amino acids long. Germline CDR1 is SGHKS and CDR2 is YYEKEE (reference sequence). CDR3 bases: TGTGCCAGCAGCGCAACCCAGGGAACCGGGGAGCTGTTTTTT. Translated: CASSATQGTGELFF.

This clone appeared a few times. The CDR3 DNA reads as TGTGCCAGCAGCCTGGACGGGACTAGCGGGGGCTACGAGCAGTACTTC. Encoded protein: CASSLDGTSGGYEQYF. The J gene is TRBJ2-7, the V gene TRBV13; 14 bases align to TRBD2. Losses at the gene ends were 5 bases for V and 3 bases for J; bases not matched to a gene: 6. This CDR3 is 16 amino acids long. Germline V gene lookup returns CDR1 PRHDT and CDR2 FYEKMQ (reference sequence).

V is TRBV24-1 and J is TRBJ2-1; TRBD2 aligns across 9 bases. The germline CDR1 and CDR2 sequences are KGHDR and SFDVKD. This CDR3 contains 16 residues. V shed 6 bases and J 7 bases; nucleotides not matched to a gene: 12. The CDR3 loop is CATSLPAGGKMNEQFF. CDR3 DNA sequence: TGTGCCACCAGTCTTCCCGCGGGAGGGAAGATGAATGAGCAGTTCTTC.

This clone was observed once. The J gene is TRBJ2-7, the V gene TRBV6-1; the D gene is possibly TRBD2 (6 bases). This CDR3 spans 12 amino acids. Germline V gene lookup returns CDR1 MNHNS and CDR2 SASEGT. V lost 2 bases and J 8 bases, leaving 10 bases between the germline ends. The CDR3 coding sequence is TGTGCCAGCAGTGAATATCGGGAGAAGCAGTACTTC. Amino acids: CASSEYREKQYF.

The chain is built from TRBV3-1 (or the pseudogene TRBV3-2) and TRBJ2-5, with D possibly matching TRBD2 (6 bases). Per germline, CDR1 LGHDT and CDR2 YNNKEL (reference sequence). The CDR3 is 18 residues long. Trimming cost V 1 base and J 1 base, with 19 bases left between them. The CDR3 sequence is CASSQVVPLGTFQETQYF. Here the CDR3 DNA reads TGTGCCAGCAGCCAAGTAGTCCCCCTGGGGACTTTCCAAGAGACCCAGTACTTC.

This chain connects TRBV11-3 to TRBJ2-1; 13 bases map to TRBD2. The CDR3 totals 17 residues. Germline loops: CDR1 SGHNT, CDR2 YENEEA. Trimming took 5 bases from V and 3 from J; bases not matched to a gene: 7. Written as DNA, the CDR3 is TGTGCCAGCAGCCCGGGGACTAGCGGGGCTCTCTACAATGAGCAGTTCTTC. This sequence encodes CASSPGTSGALYNEQFF.

The rearrangement uses TRBV19 and TRBJ2-3; 9 positions match TRBD1. This CDR3 spans 15 amino acids. Trimming took 4 bases from V and 4 from J; bases not matched to a gene: 6. Germline CDR1 is LNHDA and CDR2 is SQIVND (reference sequence). The CDR3 protein is CASSTPGQGSDTQYF. In nucleotides, the CDR3 is TGTGCCAGTAGTACCCCGGGACAGGGTTCAGATACGCAGTATTTT.

This sequence joins TRBV13 and TRBJ2-2, with TRBD1 matching over 8 bases. V trimming: 7 bases; J trimming: 5 bases; junction bases outside the gene matches: 9. The germline V gene encodes CDR1 PRHDT and CDR2 FYEKMQ (reference sequence). The CDR3 is 15 residues long. DNA for the CDR3: TGTGCCAGCACCTGGTACAGGGGGGAGACCGGGGAGCTGTTTTTT. This codes for CASTWYRGETGELFF. Together with reference TRBV13 and TRBJ2-2, the CDR3 gives the full variable domain: AAGVIQSPRHLIKEKRETATLKCYPIPRHDTVYWYQQGPGQDPQFLISFYEKMQSDKGSIPDRFSAQQFSDYHSELNMSSLELGDSALYFCASTWYRGETGELFFGEGSRLTVL.

The rearrangement joins TRBV3-1 (or the pseudogene TRBV3-2) to TRBJ1-2; D is possibly TRBD1 (6 bases). Germline V CDR1 and CDR2: LGHDT, YNNKEL (reference sequence). The CDR3 is 13 amino acids. V gave up 1 base and J gave up 4 bases, with 7 bases separating them. CDR3 residues: CASSQGTAYGYTF. The CDR3 nucleotides read TGTGCCAGCAGCCAAGGGACAGCCTATGGCTACACCTTC.

The chain has TRBV27 and TRBJ1-1; 9 nucleotides align to TRBD1. Germline V CDR1 and CDR2: MNHEY, SMNVEV (reference sequence). This CDR3 comprises 18 residues. Unmatched junction bases numbered 13, after V lost 3 bases and J lost 2 bases. In DNA form, the CDR3 reads TGTGCCAGCAGTTTCTACTATATCCTGGGACAGGGAAACACTGAAGCTTTCTTT. It specifies CASSFYYILGQGNTEAFF.

The chain has TRBV14 and TRBJ2-1; no definite D call. V was pared by 1 base and J by 4 bases, with 5 bases between. Germline CDR1 is SGHDN and CDR2 is FVKESK. The CDR3 extends over 13 amino acids. CDR3 protein: CASSQAQYNEQFF. CDR3 nucleotides: TGTGCCAGCAGCCAAGCACAGTACAATGAGCAGTTCTTC.

The chain combines TRBV29-1 with TRBJ2-7; 9 bases are shared with TRBD1. This CDR3 region has 13 residues. Germline loops: CDR1 SQVTM, CDR2 ANQGSEA. V trimming: 6 bases; J trimming: 4 bases; junction bases outside the gene matches: 7. CDR3 nucleotides: TGCAGCGTACCGGGACAGGGAGGATACGAGCAGTACTTC. This codes for CSVPGQGGYEQYF.

V gene TRBV6-5 combines with J gene TRBJ2-1, with TRBD1 as a possible D gene (6 bases). Germline CDR1 and CDR2: MNHEY and SVGAGI. The CDR3 is 15 amino acids. V lost 6 bases, J lost 0 bases, and 12 bases lay in between. The CDR3 coding sequence is TGTGCCAGCAGCGAGGACAGAAGCTCCTACAATGAGCAGTTCTTC. Protein sequence: CASSEDRSSYNEQFF.

The chain combines TRBV2 with TRBJ2-1; 10 nucleotides match TRBD2. Germline-derived CDR1 and CDR2 are SNHLY and FYNNEI. With V trimmed by 3 bases and J by 7 bases, 6 bases remained unmatched. The CDR3 is 15 residues long. CDR3 in DNA: TGTGCCAGCAGTGACCCGGGACTAGCGTTGAATGAGCAGTTCTTC. This translates into CASSDPGLALNEQFF.

This clone was seen just once. This chain joins TRBV10-1 and TRBJ2-1; unclear D gene. Germline V gives CDR1 WNHNN, CDR2 SYGVQD (reference sequence). This CDR3 spans 13 amino acids. Trimming cost V 6 bases and J 8 bases, with 14 bases left between them. CDR3 sequence (DNA): TGCGCCAGCAGCGAGCCTACCATCGATGAGCAGTTCTTC. It specifies CASSEPTIDEQFF.

J is TRBJ1-1 and V is TRBV9; D not resolved. The CDR3 runs to 13 residues. With 1 base removed from V and 0 bases from J, the gap between germline ends came to 4 bases. Germline CDR1 reads SGDLS; CDR2 reads YYNGEE. CDR3: CASSVRMNTEAFF. Written as DNA, the CDR3 is TGTGCCAGCAGCGTACGTATGAACACTGAAGCTTTCTTT.

In its sample, this clone was seen once. The genes are TRBV2 and TRBJ2-7; TRBD2 matches 13 bases. Germline V gene sequence: CDR1 SNHLY, CDR2 FYNNEI. After removal of 6 bases from V and 5 bases from J, the junction contained 7 bases not matched to a gene. The CDR3 is 15 residues long. This CDR3 is CASSSRLAGGNEQYF. The CDR3 DNA sequence: TGTGCCAGCAGCTCTAGACTAGCGGGGGGCAACGAGCAGTACTTC.

The chain uses TRBV10-2 and TRBJ1-5, with D perhaps TRBD1 (5 bases). The CDR3 runs 13 residues. V was clipped by 6 bases and J by 4 bases, with 10 bases between them. The germline V gene encodes CDR1 WSHSY and CDR2 SAAADI. CDR3: CASSDRLNQPQHF. CDR3 DNA: TGCGCCAGCAGCGACAGACTTAATCAGCCCCAGCATTTT.

The chain is built from TRBV11-2 and TRBJ2-7; 7 bases fit TRBD2. Germline trimming cut 3 bases from V and 4 bases from J; bases unmatched to any gene: 3. Germline values: CDR1 SGHAT, CDR2 FQNNGV. The CDR3 covers 13 residues. CDR3 in amino acids: CASSFVAGYEQYF. The DNA for the CDR3 is TGTGCCAGCAGCTTTGTAGCGGGTTACGAGCAGTACTTC.

This clone has just a few counts. V usage is TRBV30 and J usage is TRBJ2-3, with TRBD2 matching 10 bases. The CDR3 is 15 amino acids. With 0 bases clipped from V and 4 bases from J, the junction kept 4 bases outside the gene matches. From germline, CDR1 is GTSNPN and CDR2 SVGIG (reference sequence). The CDR3 protein is CAWSVAGGPSDTQYF. CDR3 DNA sequence: TGTGCCTGGAGTGTAGCGGGAGGGCCCTCAGATACGCAGTATTTT.

The chain has TRBV11-3 and TRBJ2-1; 10 bases are a match to TRBD2. Per germline, CDR1 SGHNT and CDR2 YENEEA. The CDR3 runs 16 residues. The trim removed 5 bases at V and 8 bases at J, leaving 12 bases unmatched. The CDR3 is CASSRGGSGRLYEQFF. As DNA, the CDR3 is TGTGCCAGCAGCCGGGGGGGTAGCGGGAGGTTGTATGAGCAGTTCTTC.

The CDR3 spells CAISESGGNQETQYF. The CDR3 DNA reads as TGTGCCATCAGTGAGTCTGGGGGCAACCAAGAGACCCAGTACTTC. This chain uses TRBV10-3 with TRBJ2-5; TRBD1 is a possible D gene (6 bases). Trimming shortened V by 0 bases and J by 0 bases, and 8 bases separated the two germline ends. Per the germline V gene, CDR1 is ENHRY and CDR2 is SYGVKD. CDR3 length: 15 residues.

The gene calls are TRBV5-1 and TRBJ2-3, with TRBD2 matching 9 bases. This CDR3 is built from 15 residues. The germline V gene has CDR1 SGHRS and CDR2 YFSETQ. With V trimmed by 4 bases and J by 11 bases, 14 bases remained unmatched. CDR3 DNA: TGCGCCAGCAGCGTTACAGGGACTAGCTGGGAACAGCAGTATTTT. This codes for CASSVTGTSWEQQYF. Full variable domain (outside the CDR3, taken from reference TRBV5-1 and TRBJ2-3): KAGVTQTPRYLIKTRGQQVTLSCSPISGHRSVSWYQQTPGQGLQFLFEYFSETQRNKGNFPGRFSGRQFSNSRSEMNVSTLELGDSALYLCASSVTGTSWEQQYFGPGTRLTVL.